This entry lists 27 T cell receptor beta chains sequenced from one sample in a study of blood T cell repertoires in COVID-19 (dated by TCRdb to 2018 to 2020). The library came from the immunoSEQ multiplex PCR assay. TCRdb re-hosts the immuneACCESS table, in-frame sequences only. Its copies lack some clones; in the studies checked, an unresolved V gene accounts for under half of them, and the cause for the rest is not known. In all, the sample holds 50,000 or so clones, and 82% of those were seen once. 7.3% of the sample is taken by the ten largest. The material sequenced was peripheral blood. The source is a man aged 35 to 55 with acute or convalescent COVID-19.

The chain employs TRBV7-8 and TRBJ1-4; D call uncertain. The germline CDR1 and CDR2 sequences are SGHVS and FQNEAQ. V was trimmed by 1 base and J by 10 bases, leaving 19 bases between them. CDR3 size: 16 residues. The CDR3 DNA is TGTGCCAGCAGCTTAGAGGGCCGGGATGGCGCAGGAAAACTGTTTTTT. Its protein is CASSLEGRDGAGKLFF.

The CDR3: CARSSQGIGTSKRETQYF. CDR3 nucleotide sequence: TGTGCCAGAAGCTCCCAAGGCATTGGGACTAGTAAACGAGAGACCCAGTACTTC. The V and J genes are TRBV5-3 and TRBJ2-5; 8 positions agree with TRBD2. TRBV5-3 qualifies as an ORF whose function is uncertain. The trim removed 3 bases at V and 4 bases at J, leaving 17 bases unmatched. This CDR3 has 18 residues.

This clone has a handful of counts. V is TRBV5-1 and J is TRBJ1-3; tentative D call: TRBD1 (5 bases). The CDR3 contains 14 residues. V lost 4 bases to trimming and J lost 0 bases, with 8 bases between them. Germline lookup yields CDR1 SGHRS and CDR2 YFSETQ. DNA for the CDR3: TGCGCCAGCAGCGTGGACAACTCTGGAAACACCATATATTTT. Translating it yields CASSVDNSGNTIYF.

The V gene is TRBV6-1, the J gene TRBJ2-2; D is ambiguous. The V and J ends lost 2 bases and 4 bases respectively, with 5 bases between them. Per germline, CDR1 MNHNS and CDR2 SASEGT. The CDR3 is 13 residues long. CDR3 in amino acids: CASSEWSTGELFF. The CDR3 coding sequence is TGTGCCAGCAGTGAATGGAGCACCGGGGAGCTGTTTTTT.

A few counts support this clone. The chain couples TRBV12-3 or TRBV12-4 to TRBJ1-1; D not resolved. Trimming removed 3 bases from V and 10 bases from J, with 9 bases in between. The CDR3 is 11 amino acids. The CDR3 DNA reads as TGTGCCAGCAGTTTTCGGGAGAGAGCTTTCTTT. Translated, it gives CASSFRERAFF.

J is TRBJ1-2 and V is TRBV9; 11 nucleotides line up with TRBD1. Germline-derived CDR1 and CDR2 are SGDLS and YYNGEE. The CDR3 has 17 amino acids. V trimming: 0 bases; J trimming: 8 bases; junction bases outside the gene matches: 12. The DNA for the CDR3 is TGTGCCAGCAGCGTAGTAGCCGGGACAGGGGGATGGTACGGCTACACCTTC. Its protein product is CASSVVAGTGGWYGYTF.

This chain connects TRBV2 to TRBJ2-6; possibly TRBD1 for D (6 bases). This CDR3 region has 15 residues. Germline V gene sequence: CDR1 SNHLY, CDR2 FYNNEI. Trimming removed 4 bases from V and 4 bases from J, with 11 bases in between. As DNA, the CDR3 is TGTGCCAGCAGTGCACAGGGTCCCGGGGCCAACGTCCTGACTTTC. As protein: CASSAQGPGANVLTF. The entire variable domain, with the rest obtained from reference TRBV2 and TRBJ2-6, is as follows: EPEVTQTPSHQVTQMGQEVILRCVPISNHLYFYWYRQILGQKVEFLVSFYNNEISEKSEIFDDQFSVERPDGSNFTLKIRSTKLEDSAMYFCASSAQGPGANVLTFGAGSRLTVL.

This clone was counted once. The chain links TRBV7-2 to TRBJ1-2; 11 bases map to TRBD1. Trimming cost V 4 bases and J 7 bases; bases outside gene matches: 14. Germline CDR1 and CDR2: SGHTA and FQGNSA. The CDR3 loop spans 17 amino acids. Here the CDR3 reads CASSSRFTGTGGLGYTF. CDR3 nucleotide sequence: TGTGCCAGCAGCTCACGCTTTACCGGGACAGGGGGACTTGGCTACACCTTC.

The chain carries TRBV3-1 (or the pseudogene TRBV3-2) and TRBJ1-3; D is undetermined. The CDR3 covers 13 residues. Germline V gene sequence: CDR1 LGHDT, CDR2 YNNKEL (reference sequence). V was pared by 1 base and J by 4 bases, with 5 bases between. The CDR3 DNA is TGTGCCAGCAGCCAAGGGGCAGGAAACACCATATATTTT. Protein product: CASSQGAGNTIYF.

The V gene is TRBV5-4, the J gene TRBJ2-6; 7 nucleotides align to TRBD1. V lost 1 base and J lost 0; bases outside the gene matches: 1. Germline lookup yields CDR1 SGHNT and CDR2 YYREEE (reference sequence). This CDR3 has 16 residues. CDR3 region: CASSLTGVSGANVLTF. The CDR3 DNA reads as TGTGCCAGCAGCTTGACAGGGGTCTCTGGGGCCAACGTCCTGACTTTC.

CDR3 sequence: CASSEQGTGELFF. The CDR3 DNA follows: TGTGCCAGCAGTGAACAGGGCACCGGGGAGCTGTTTTTT. This sequence joins TRBV6-1 and TRBJ2-2, with a possible D match to TRBD1 (5 bases). Germline V gene lookup returns CDR1 MNHNS and CDR2 SASEGT. The CDR3 length is 13 residues. V was cut by 2 bases and J by 4 bases, with 5 bases left in between.

The V call is TRBV5-1, the J call TRBJ1-2; 8 bases match TRBD1. Germline V gives CDR1 SGHRS, CDR2 YFSETQ. The CDR3 extends over 13 amino acids. V was clipped by 5 bases and J by 5 bases; unmatched bases: 5. The CDR3 reads CASRQDREYGYTF. CDR3 in DNA: TGCGCCAGCAGGCAGGACAGGGAGTATGGCTACACCTTC.

J is TRBJ1-1 and V is TRBV5-1, with a tentative D call TRBD1 (6 bases). Germline values: CDR1 SGHRS, CDR2 YFSETQ. CDR3 length: 15 residues. Trimming removed 4 bases from V and 5 bases from J, with 18 bases in between. This CDR3 reads CASSNTDSTGTEAFF. The CDR3 DNA follows: TGCGCCAGCAGCAATACGGACAGTACGGGGACTGAAGCTTTCTTT.

The J gene is TRBJ1-3, the V gene TRBV2; D may be TRBD1 (5 bases). Germline V gives CDR1 SNHLY, CDR2 FYNNEI. This CDR3 region has 16 residues. V lost 5 bases and J lost 1, with 15 bases in between. The CDR3 region is CASSTNSKGSGNTIYF. The CDR3 DNA reads as TGTGCCAGCAGTACCAATTCAAAGGGGTCTGGAAACACCATATATTTT.

This chain uses TRBV5-1 with TRBJ1-6, with D tentatively TRBD1 (6 bases). The CDR3 is 14 amino acids. V was clipped by 3 bases and J by 5 bases, with 9 bases between them. Germline V gene sequence: CDR1 SGHRS, CDR2 YFSETQ. The CDR3 DNA sequence: TGCGCCAGCAGCTCGTACAGGGATAATTCACCCCTCCACTTT. Amino acids: CASSSYRDNSPLHF. Drawing the rest from reference TRBV5-1 and TRBJ1-6, the complete variable domain is KAGVTQTPRYLIKTRGQQVTLSCSPISGHRSVSWYQQTPGQGLQFLFEYFSETQRNKGNFPGRFSGRQFSNSRSEMNVSTLELGDSALYLCASSSYRDNSPLHFGNGTRLTVT.

The chain has TRBV6-5 and TRBJ2-5; the D gene is possibly TRBD2 (5 bases). V lost 6 bases and J lost 2, with 13 bases in between. Germline CDR1 reads MNHEY; CDR2 reads SVGAGI. The CDR3 extends over 14 amino acids. The CDR3 nucleotides read TGTGCCAGCAGAAAATATGAGGGACAAGAGACCCAGTACTTC. Protein product: CASRKYEGQETQYF.

V usage is TRBV6-5 and J usage is TRBJ1-1; the D is unclear. V shed 7 bases and J shed 9 bases, with 15 bases lying between them. CDR1 and CDR2 (germline): MNHEY, SVGAGI. This CDR3 contains 12 residues. The CDR3: CASTKEGLKAFF. CDR3 DNA: TGTGCCAGCACTAAAGAGGGCCTCAAAGCTTTCTTT.

This rearrangement joins TRBV11-3 to TRBJ2-3; D is uncertain. Germline CDR1 reads SGHNT; CDR2 reads YENEEA. The V end was cut by 4 bases, the J end by 3 bases, with 5 bases between. The CDR3 loop spans 12 amino acids. CDR3 in amino acids: CASSSETDTQYF. CDR3 in DNA: TGTGCCAGCAGCTCGGAGACAGATACGCAGTATTTT. The whole variable domain, remainder taken from reference TRBV11-3 and TRBJ2-3, is EAGVVQSPRYKIIEKKQPVAFWCNPISGHNTLYWYLQNLGQGPELLIRYENEEAVDDSQLPKDRFSAERLKGVDSTLKIQPAELGDSAVYLCASSSETDTQYFGPGTRLTVL.

The rearrangement uses TRBV29-1 and TRBJ1-2; TRBD1 matches 8 bases. Germline trimming cut 7 bases from V and 1 base from J; bases unmatched to any gene: 8. Per germline, CDR1 SQVTM and CDR2 ANQGSEA. CDR3 length equals 14 residues. CDR3 coding DNA: TGCAGCGGGGCGACAGGGGCTGATAACTATGGCTACACCTTC. Translation gives CSGATGADNYGYTF.

The count of this clone is one. The chain couples TRBV28 to TRBJ1-3; D gene unclear. Germline CDR1 and CDR2: MDHEN and SYDVKM. This CDR3 region has 15 residues. Trimming pared 5 bases from V and 0 bases from J, leaving 11 bases between. DNA for the CDR3: TGTGCCAGCAGTAGGAGGGAGAGCTCTGGAAACACCATATATTTT. It encodes CASSRRESSGNTIYF. The full variable domain, its missing parts supplied by reference TRBV28 and TRBJ1-3, is DVKVTQSSRYLVKRTGEKVFLECVQDMDHENMFWYRQDPGLGLRLIYFSYDVKMKEKGDIPEGYSVSREKKERFSLILESASTNQTSMYLCASSRRESSGNTIYFGEGSWLTVV.

In this sample, this clone turned up a few times. V gene TRBV19 combines with J gene TRBJ2-1; a possible D gene is TRBD1 (6 bases). Germline V gives CDR1 LNHDA, CDR2 SQIVND (reference sequence). This CDR3 is 14 amino acids long. Trimming removed 5 bases from V and 6 bases from J, with 14 bases in between. This CDR3 reads CASSHGTLGNEQFF. CDR3 sequence (DNA): TGTGCCAGTAGTCATGGGACATTAGGCAATGAGCAGTTCTTC.

The gene calls are TRBV7-8 and TRBJ1-2; 7 bases map to TRBD1. With 4 bases clipped from V and 14 bases from J, the junction kept 7 bases outside the gene matches. The CDR3 loop spans 11 amino acids. Germline assignment: CDR1 SGHVS and CDR2 FQNEAQ. The CDR3 region is CASSSDRVLTF. CDR3 nucleotide sequence: TGTGCCAGCAGCTCAGACAGGGTCTTGACCTTC.

This clone appeared a few times. The chain is built from TRBV5-1 and TRBJ2-7; 7 bases align to TRBD1. The CDR3 has 13 residues. With 4 bases clipped from V and 6 bases from J, the junction kept 7 bases outside the gene matches. Germline V lookup: CDR1 SGHRS, CDR2 YFSETQ. CDR3 loop: CASSQTGVPEQYF. Written as DNA, the CDR3 is TGCGCCAGCAGCCAAACAGGGGTACCCGAGCAGTACTTC.

DNA of the CDR3: TGCAGTGCCATAGAGGCAAATACGCAGTATTTT. As protein: CSAIEANTQYF. The V and J genes are TRBV20-1 and TRBJ2-3; D remains ambiguous. Trimming stripped 6 bases from V and 7 bases from J, with 11 bases between. Germline V gene data show CDR1 as DFQATT and CDR2 as SNEGSKA (reference sequence). This CDR3 has 11 residues.

The chain combines TRBV19 with TRBJ2-7, with a tentative D call TRBD1 (5 bases). Germline V gene data show CDR1 as LNHDA and CDR2 as SQIVND (reference sequence). V gave up 4 bases and J gave up 3 bases, with 10 bases separating them. This CDR3 region has 13 residues. The CDR3 DNA reads as TGTGCCAGTAGTACCGGACACGGCTACGAGCAGTACTTC. It translates to CASSTGHGYEQYF.

The chain links TRBV7-2 to TRBJ2-5, with 9 positions matching TRBD1. CDR3 length: 13 residues. Germline-derived CDR1 and CDR2 are SGHTA and FQGNSA. Trimming removed 5 bases from V and 7 bases from J; junction bases left unmatched: 5. The CDR3 spells CASSPGQGGTQYF. Written as DNA, the CDR3 is TGTGCCAGCAGCCCGGGACAGGGCGGGACCCAGTACTTC.

This chain joins TRBV24-1 and TRBJ2-1; D is perhaps TRBD1 (5 bases). V was trimmed by 9 bases and J by 4 bases, leaving 6 bases between them. Germline V gene data show CDR1 as KGHDR and CDR2 as SFDVKD. This CDR3 comprises 11 residues. CDR3 nucleotides: TGTGCCACCCAGGGATACAATGAGCAGTTCTTC. It encodes CATQGYNEQFF.